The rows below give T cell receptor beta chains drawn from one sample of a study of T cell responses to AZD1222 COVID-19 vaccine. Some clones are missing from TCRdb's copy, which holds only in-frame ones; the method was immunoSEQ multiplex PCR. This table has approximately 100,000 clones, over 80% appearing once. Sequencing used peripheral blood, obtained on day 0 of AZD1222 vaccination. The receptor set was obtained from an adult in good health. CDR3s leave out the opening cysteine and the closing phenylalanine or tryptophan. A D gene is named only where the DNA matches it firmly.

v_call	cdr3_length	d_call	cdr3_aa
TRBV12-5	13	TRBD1	ASAADRGRTYEQY
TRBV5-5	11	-	ASSLGGRETQY
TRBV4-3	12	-	ASSPPRQNYGYT
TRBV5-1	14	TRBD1	ASSLDRTRGAGELF
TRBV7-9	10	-	ASSPTILGAF
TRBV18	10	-	ASSPANYEQY
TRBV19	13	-	ASSTFLGRQETQY
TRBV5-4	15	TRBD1	ASSLNPAGGTNSPLH
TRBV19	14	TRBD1	ASSIGTVGTNEKLF
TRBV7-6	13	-	ASSLGYRRNTEAF
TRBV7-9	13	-	ASSLGVGHNYGYT
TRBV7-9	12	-	ASSLGGLNTEAF
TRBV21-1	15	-	ASSKLPRGKDTDTQY
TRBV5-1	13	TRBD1	ASSNPGQGANEQY
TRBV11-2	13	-	ASSLLGPDRDKLF
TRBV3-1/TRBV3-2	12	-	ASSQEDSHREQF
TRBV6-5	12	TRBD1	ASSTGQGRETQY
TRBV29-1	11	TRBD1	SASIDRGGGYT
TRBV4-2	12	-	ASSPRADLSPLH
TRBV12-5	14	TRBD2	ASGQTSGGLQETQY
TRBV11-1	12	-	ASSLGGIFYEQY
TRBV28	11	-	ASRSTGNQPQH
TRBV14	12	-	ASSRSVGGTEAF
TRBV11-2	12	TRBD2	ASSLMREKPSEF
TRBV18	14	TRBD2	ASSPTTSGGTDTQY
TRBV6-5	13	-	ASSLYGGSGNTIY
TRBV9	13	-	ASSPAPTVLYGYT
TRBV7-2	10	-	ASSLVGYEQY
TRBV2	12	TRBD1	ASRNRGGEAGIY
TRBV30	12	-	AWSVGVRGQPQH
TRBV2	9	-	ASTASYGYT
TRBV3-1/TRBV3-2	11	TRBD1	ASSSQGAHGYT
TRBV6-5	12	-	ASSSTGTYQPQH
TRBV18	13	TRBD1	ASSPTTGGRTEAF
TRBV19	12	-	ASSRTLTTGELF
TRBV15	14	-	ATSRDLGQYQETQY
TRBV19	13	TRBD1	ASSRPGQNSYEQY
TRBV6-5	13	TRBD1	ASSYGVSGGNEQF
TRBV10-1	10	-	ASSLARGEQF
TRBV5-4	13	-	ASSLDGNSNQPQH